The clone carrying this T cell receptor beta chain was detected a few times. Its antigen remains unidentified. The data are from a study of T-cell memory formation after mild COVID-19. Study summary: TCR clusters were largely donor specific. Whole-study findings and limits: Among clones contracting day 15 to 85, CD4/CD8 was balanced, whereas later expanders leaned CD4+. Memory cells collected pre-infection included some clones that later responded, suggesting cross-reactive memory joined.

5'RACE with constant-segment primers built TCRalpha and TCRbeta cDNA libraries with UMIs. TCRdb called the 5' RACE reads again in MiXCR, with one record for every CDR3 protein. Of a few hundred thousand distinct CDR3 sequences listed, approximately 15% are singletons. CDR1 is SEHNR, CDR2 FQNEAQ, per germline (reference sequence). V lost 2 bases and J lost 7, with 10 bases in between. The CDR3 is 13 amino acids. The chain combines TRBV7-9 with TRBJ2-3; D is undetermined. This TCR came from a man younger than 30 who had mild COVID-19 (a few samples of this study predate the infection). Cell type and time point are not known. Material: PBMCs or a T cell subset sorted from them (not recorded which). The CDR3 bases are TGTGCCAGCAGCTTATTCGTCCCGAATACGCAGTATTTT. It specifies CASSLFVPNTQYF.